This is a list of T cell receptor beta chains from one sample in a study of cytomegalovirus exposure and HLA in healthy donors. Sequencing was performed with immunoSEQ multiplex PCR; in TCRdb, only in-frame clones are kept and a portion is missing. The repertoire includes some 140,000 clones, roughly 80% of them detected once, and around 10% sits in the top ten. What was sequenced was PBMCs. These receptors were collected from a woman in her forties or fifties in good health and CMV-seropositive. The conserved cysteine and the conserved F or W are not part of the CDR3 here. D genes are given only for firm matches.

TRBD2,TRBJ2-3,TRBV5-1,ASSEVGRGTDTQY
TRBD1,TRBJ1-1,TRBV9,ASSVGQGHTEAF
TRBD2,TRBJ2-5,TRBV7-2,ASSLSLAGGLWETQY
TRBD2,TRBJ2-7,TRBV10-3,AISESGKASGGAGSNEQY
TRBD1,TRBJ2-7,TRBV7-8,ASRSLRTGVEQY
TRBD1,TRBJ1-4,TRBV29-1,SVVQGFNEKLF
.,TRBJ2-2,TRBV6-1,ASSESRGDTGELF
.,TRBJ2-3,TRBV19,ASMRASTDTQY
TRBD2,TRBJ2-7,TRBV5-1,ASSSGLATYEQY
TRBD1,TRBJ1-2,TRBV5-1,ASSRTQGDYGYT
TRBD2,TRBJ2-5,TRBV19,ASSIGGLAGEETQY
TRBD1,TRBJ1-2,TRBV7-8,ASSLAGQVYGYT
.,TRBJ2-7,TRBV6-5,ASKFQGTSYEQY
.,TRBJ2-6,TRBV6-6,ASIQGRSGANVLT
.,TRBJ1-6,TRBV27,ASSSRGTYSYNSPLH
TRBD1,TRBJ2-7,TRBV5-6,ASSLGGTGGNEQY
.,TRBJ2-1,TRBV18,ASSPPRALDEQF
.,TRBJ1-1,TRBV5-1,ASSSTLGGNTEAF
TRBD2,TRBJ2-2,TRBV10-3,AIQTSLGTGELF
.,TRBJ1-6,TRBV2,ASRGDRAGYNSPLH
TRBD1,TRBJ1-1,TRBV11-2,ASSLVGQVRTEAF
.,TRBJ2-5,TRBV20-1,SAGERETQY
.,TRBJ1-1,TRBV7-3,ASSLRGGARDTEAF
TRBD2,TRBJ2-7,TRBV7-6,ASSLGSGLADSYEQY
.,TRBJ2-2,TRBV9,ASSPQGMGVTGELF
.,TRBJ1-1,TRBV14,ASSPGQIEAF
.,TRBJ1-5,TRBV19,ASHQGNQPQH
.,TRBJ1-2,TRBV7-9,ASSPALEANYGYT
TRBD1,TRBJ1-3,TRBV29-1,SVGTGTGAGNTIY
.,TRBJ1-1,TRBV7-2,ASSLALEGRTEAF
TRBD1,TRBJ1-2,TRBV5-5,ASRWDSRLDGYT